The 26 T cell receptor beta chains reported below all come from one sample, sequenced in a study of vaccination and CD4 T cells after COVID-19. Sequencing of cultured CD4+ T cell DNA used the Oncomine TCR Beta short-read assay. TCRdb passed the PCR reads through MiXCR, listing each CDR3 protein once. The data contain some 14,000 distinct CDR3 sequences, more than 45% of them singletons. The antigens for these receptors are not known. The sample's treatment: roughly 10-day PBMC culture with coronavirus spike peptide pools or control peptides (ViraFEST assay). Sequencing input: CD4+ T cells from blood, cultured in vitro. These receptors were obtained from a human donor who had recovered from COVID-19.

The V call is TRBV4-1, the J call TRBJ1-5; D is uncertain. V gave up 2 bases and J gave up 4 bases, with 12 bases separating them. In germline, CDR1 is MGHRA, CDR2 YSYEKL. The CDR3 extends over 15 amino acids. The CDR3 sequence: CASSQIWALNQPQHF. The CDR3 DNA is TGCGCCAGCAGCCAAATTTGGGCCCTTAATCAGCCCCAGCATTTT.

The CDR3: CASSELAGNEQFF. CDR3 DNA sequence: TGCGCCAGCAGCGAGTTAGCGGGCAATGAGCAGTTCTTC. This chain joins TRBV5-1 and TRBJ2-1, with TRBD2 identical over 7 bases. The CDR3 has 13 amino acids. Per the germline V gene, CDR1 is SGHRS and CDR2 is YFSETQ. Trimming cost V 4 bases and J 6 bases; bases outside gene matches: 4.

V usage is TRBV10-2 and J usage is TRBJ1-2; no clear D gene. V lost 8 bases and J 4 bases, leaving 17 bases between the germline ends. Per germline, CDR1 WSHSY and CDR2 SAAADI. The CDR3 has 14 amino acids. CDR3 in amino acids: CASATHTLVYGYTF. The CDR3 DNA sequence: TGCGCCAGCGCAACACACACCCTAGTCTATGGCTACACCTTC.

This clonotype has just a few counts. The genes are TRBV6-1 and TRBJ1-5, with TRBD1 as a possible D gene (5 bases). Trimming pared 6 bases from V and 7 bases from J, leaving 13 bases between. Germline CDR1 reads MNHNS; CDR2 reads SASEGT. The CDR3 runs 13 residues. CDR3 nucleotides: TGTGCCAGCAGGCCCAGGGTCGAGCAGCCCCAGCATTTT. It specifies CASRPRVEQPQHF.

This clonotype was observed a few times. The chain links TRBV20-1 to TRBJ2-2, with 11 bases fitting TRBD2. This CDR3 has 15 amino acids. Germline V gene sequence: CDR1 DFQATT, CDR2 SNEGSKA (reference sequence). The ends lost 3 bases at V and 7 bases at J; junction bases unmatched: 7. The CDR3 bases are TGCAGTGCTAGGCAACTAGCGGGAGCGGTCGGGGAGCTGTTTTTT. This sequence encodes CSARQLAGAVGELFF.

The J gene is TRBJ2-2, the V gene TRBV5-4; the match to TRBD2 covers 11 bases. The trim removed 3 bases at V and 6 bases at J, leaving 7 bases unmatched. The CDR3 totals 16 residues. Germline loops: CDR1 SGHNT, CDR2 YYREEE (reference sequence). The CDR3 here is CASSYPGTSGSGELFF. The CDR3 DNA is TGTGCCAGCAGCTATCCCGGGACTAGCGGTTCCGGGGAGCTGTTTTTT.

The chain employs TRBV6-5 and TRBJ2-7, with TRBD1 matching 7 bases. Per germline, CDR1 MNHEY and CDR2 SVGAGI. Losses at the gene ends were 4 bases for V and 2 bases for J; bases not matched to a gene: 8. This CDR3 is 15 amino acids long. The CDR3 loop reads CASSSPGQAAYEQYF. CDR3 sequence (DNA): TGTGCCAGCAGTTCGCCAGGACAGGCCGCCTACGAGCAGTACTTC.

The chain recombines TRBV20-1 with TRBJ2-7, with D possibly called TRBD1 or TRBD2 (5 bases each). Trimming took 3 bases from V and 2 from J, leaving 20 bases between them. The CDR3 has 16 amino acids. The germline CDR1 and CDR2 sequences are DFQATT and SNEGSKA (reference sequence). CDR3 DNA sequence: TGCAGTGCTAGGAGGGACCGGGTGAGTGGGGCCTACGAGCAGTACTTC. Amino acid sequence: CSARRDRVSGAYEQYF.

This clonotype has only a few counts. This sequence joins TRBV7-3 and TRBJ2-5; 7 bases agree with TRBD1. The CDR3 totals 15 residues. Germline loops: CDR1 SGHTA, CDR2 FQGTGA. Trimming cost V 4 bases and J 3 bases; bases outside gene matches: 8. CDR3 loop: CASSSLPGQKETQYF. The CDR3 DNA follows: TGTGCCAGCAGCTCATTACCGGGACAGAAAGAGACCCAGTACTTC.

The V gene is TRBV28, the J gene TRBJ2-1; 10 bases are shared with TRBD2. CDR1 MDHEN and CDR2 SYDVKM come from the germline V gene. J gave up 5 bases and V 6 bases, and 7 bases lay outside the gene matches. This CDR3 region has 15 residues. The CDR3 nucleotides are TGTGCCAGCAGCGACTGGACTAGCGGAAACAATGAGCAGTTCTTC. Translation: CASSDWTSGNNEQFF.

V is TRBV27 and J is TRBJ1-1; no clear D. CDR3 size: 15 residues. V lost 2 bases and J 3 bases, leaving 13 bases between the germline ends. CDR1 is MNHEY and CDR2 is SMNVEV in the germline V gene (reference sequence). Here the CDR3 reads CASSLSTSGDTEAFF. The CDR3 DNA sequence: TGTGCCAGCAGTTTAAGCACAAGCGGGGACACTGAAGCTTTCTTT.

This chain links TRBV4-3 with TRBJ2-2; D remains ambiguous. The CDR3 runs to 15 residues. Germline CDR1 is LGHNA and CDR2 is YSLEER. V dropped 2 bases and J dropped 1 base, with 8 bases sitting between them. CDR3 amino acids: CASSQSQWNTGELFF. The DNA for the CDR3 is TGCGCCAGCAGCCAATCGCAATGGAACACCGGGGAGCTGTTTTTT.

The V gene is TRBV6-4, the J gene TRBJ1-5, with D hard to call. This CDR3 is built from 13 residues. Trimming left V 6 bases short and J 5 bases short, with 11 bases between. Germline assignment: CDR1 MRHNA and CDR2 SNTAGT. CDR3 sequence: CASSQERDQPQHF. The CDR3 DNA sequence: TGTGCCAGCAGCCAGGAGAGGGATCAGCCCCAGCATTTT.

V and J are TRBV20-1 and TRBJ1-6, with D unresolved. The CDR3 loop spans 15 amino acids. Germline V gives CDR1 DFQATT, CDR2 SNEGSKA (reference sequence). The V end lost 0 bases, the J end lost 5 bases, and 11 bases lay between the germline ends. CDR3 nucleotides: TGCAGTGCTAGAGATTTTGGGGTGAATAATTCACCCCTCCACTTT. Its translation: CSARDFGVNNSPLHF.

CDR3 nucleotide sequence: TGCAGTGAGCCCCAAGGGAACAGGTTGCGGAGCAATCAGCCCCAGCATTTT. This codes for CSEPQGNRLRSNQPQHF. V usage is TRBV20-1 and J usage is TRBJ1-5, with a possible D match to TRBD1 (5 bases). The V gene lost 7 bases and the J gene lost 1 base, with 23 bases spanning the gap. The length of the CDR3 is 17 residues. Per germline, CDR1 DFQATT and CDR2 SNEGSKA (reference sequence).

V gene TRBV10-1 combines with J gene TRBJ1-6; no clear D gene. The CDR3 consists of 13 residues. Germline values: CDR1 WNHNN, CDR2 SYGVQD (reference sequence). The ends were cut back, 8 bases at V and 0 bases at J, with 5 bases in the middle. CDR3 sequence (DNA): TGCGCCAGCCAGAGCTCCTATAATTCACCCCTCCACTTT. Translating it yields CASQSSYNSPLHF.

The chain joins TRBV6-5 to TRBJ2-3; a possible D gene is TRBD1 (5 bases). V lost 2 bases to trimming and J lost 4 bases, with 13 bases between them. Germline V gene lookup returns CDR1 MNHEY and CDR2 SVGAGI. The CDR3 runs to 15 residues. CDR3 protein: CASSYKGNGPDTQYF. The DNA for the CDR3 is TGTGCCAGCAGTTACAAGGGGAATGGACCAGATACGCAGTATTTT.

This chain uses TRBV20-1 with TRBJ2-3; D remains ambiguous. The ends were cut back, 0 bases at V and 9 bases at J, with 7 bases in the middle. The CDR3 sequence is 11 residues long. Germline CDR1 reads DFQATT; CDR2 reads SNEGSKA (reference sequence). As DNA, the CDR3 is TGCAGTGCTAGAGATCCCCCCACGCAGTATTTT. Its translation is CSARDPPTQYF.

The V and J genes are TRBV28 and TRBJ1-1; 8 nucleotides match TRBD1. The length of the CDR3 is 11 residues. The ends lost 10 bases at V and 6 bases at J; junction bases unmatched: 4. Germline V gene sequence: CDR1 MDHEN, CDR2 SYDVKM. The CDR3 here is CAIGQGPEAFF. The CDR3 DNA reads TGTGCCATTGGACAGGGCCCTGAAGCTTTCTTT.

CDR3 nucleotide sequence: TGCAGTGCTAGAGAGGGGCAGGGATACATTCAGTACTTC. Amino acid sequence: CSAREGQGYIQYF. The V and J genes are TRBV20-1 and TRBJ2-4; D might be TRBD1 (5 bases). Between the trimmed V and J ends, which lost 0 bases and 8 bases, there was a span of 11 bases. The CDR3 is 13 amino acids. Germline V gene data show CDR1 as DFQATT and CDR2 as SNEGSKA (reference sequence).

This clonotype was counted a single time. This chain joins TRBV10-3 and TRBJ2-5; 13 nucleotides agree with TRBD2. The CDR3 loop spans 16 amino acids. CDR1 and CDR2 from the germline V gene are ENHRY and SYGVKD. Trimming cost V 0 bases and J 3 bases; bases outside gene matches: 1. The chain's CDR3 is CAISESGTSGKETQYF. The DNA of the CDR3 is TGTGCCATCAGTGAGTCTGGGACTAGCGGGAAAGAGACCCAGTACTTC.

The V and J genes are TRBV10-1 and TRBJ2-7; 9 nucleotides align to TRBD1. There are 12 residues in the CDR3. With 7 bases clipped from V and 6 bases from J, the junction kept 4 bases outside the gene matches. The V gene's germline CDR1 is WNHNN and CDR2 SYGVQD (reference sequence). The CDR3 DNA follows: TGCGCCAGCAAGGGGGACAGGGCCGAGCAGTACTTC. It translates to CASKGDRAEQYF.

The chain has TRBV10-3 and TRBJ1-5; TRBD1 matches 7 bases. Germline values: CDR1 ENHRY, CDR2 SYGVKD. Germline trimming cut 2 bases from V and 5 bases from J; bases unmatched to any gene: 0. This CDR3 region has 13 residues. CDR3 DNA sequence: TGTGCCATCAGTGAGGACAGGGATCAGCCCCAGCATTTT. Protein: CAISEDRDQPQHF.

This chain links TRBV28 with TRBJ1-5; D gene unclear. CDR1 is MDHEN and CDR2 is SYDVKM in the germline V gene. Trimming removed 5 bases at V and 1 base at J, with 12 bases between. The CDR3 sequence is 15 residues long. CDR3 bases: TGTGCCAGCAGTAACTCCGGGAAGAGCAATCAGCCCCAGCATTTT. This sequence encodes CASSNSGKSNQPQHF.

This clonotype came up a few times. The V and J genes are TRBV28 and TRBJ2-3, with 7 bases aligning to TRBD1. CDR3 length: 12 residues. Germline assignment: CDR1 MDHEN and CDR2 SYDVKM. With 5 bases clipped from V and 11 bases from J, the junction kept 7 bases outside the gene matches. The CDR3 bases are TGTGCCAGCAGTATTAAGGGACAGCTGCAGTATTTT. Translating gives CASSIKGQLQYF.

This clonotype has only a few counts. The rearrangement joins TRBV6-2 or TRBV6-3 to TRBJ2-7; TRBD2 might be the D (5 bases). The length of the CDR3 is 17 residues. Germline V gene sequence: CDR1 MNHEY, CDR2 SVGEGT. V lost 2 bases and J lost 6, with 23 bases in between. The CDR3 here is CASSYNGIAIRSGEQYF. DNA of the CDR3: TGTGCCAGCAGTTACAACGGGATAGCGATACGTTCCGGCGAGCAGTACTTC.